One TCR beta chain is described in this entry. No antigen is known for it. Generated by immunoSEQ multiplex PCR, the TCRdb table keeps only in-frame clones and is missing some. The sample lists 50,000 to 75,000 clones; 70% to 90% were seen once. This CDR3 is built from 15 residues. The V segment lost 7 bases and the J segment 0 bases; nucleotides outside the gene matches: 5. CDR1 and CDR2 from the germline V gene are SEHNR and FQNEAQ (reference sequence). These data are taken from a study of PD-1 blockade in classical Hodgkin lymphoma. Points from the study as a whole: Exclusion removed patients who began nivolumab under 1 year after ASCT. Complete responders matched newly diagnosed patients in baseline diversity. Unlike CD8+ TCR diversity, which did not rise significantly by C4D1, CD4+ TCR diversity did. Newly diagnosed patients were said to have less baseline TCR diversity than healthy donors did.

Patients all relapsed after autologous stem cell transplantation, and there was variation in brentuximab vedotin exposure. This TCR was sampled from a human donor with classical Hodgkin lymphoma. The chain links TRBV7-9 to TRBJ2-1, with 8 bases matching TRBD2. Sequenced material: peripheral blood mononuclear cells (PBMCs), taken before the second cycle of nivolumab. DNA for the CDR3: TGTGCCAGCACGGGGGGGCTTCGCTCCTACAATGAGCAGTTCTTC. This translates into CASTGGLRSYNEQFF.